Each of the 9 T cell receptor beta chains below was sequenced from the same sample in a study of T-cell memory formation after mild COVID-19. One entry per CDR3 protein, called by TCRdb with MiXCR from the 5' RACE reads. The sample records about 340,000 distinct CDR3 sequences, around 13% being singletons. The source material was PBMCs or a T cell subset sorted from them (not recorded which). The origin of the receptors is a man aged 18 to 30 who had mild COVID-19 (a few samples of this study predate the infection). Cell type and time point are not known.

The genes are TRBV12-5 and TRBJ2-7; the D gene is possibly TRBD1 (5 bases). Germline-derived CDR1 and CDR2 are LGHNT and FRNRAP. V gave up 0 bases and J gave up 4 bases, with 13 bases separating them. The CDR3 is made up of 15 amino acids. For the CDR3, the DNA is TGTGCTAGTGGTTTGGTTGTCGACAGAAAATACGAGCAGTACTTC. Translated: CASGLVVDRKYEQYF.

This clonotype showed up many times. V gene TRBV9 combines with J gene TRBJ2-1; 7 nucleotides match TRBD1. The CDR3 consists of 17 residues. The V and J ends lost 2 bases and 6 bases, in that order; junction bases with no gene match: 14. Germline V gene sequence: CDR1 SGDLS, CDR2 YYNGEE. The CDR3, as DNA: TGTGCCAGCAGCGTGAGCCATGTCGCGGCAGGGGGCAATGAGCAGTTCTTC. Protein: CASSVSHVAAGGNEQFF.

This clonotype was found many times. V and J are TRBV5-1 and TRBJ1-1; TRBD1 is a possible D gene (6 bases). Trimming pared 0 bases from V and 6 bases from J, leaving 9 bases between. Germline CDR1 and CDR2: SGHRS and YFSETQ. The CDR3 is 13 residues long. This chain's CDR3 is CASSLAQGPEAFF. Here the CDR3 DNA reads TGCGCCAGCAGCTTGGCCCAGGGGCCTGAAGCTTTCTTT.

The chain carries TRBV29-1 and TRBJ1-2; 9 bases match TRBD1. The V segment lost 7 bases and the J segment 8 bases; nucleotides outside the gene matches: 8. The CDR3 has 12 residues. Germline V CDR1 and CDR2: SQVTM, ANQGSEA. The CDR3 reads CSGRTGAQGYTF. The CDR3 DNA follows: TGCAGCGGAAGGACAGGGGCACAAGGCTACACCTTC.

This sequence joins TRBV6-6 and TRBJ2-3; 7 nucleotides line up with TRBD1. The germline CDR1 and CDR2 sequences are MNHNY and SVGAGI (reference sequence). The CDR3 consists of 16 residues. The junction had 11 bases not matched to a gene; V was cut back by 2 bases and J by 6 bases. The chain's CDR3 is CASSYGPGQRRDTQYF. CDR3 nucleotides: TGTGCCAGCAGTTACGGACCGGGACAGAGGAGGGATACGCAGTATTTT.

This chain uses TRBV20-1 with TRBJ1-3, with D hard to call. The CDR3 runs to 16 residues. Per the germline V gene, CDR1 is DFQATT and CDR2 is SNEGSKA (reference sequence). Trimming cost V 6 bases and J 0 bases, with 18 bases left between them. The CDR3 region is CSARPGPDYSGNTIYF. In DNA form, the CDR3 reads TGCAGTGCCCGACCTGGGCCAGATTACTCTGGAAACACCATATATTTT.

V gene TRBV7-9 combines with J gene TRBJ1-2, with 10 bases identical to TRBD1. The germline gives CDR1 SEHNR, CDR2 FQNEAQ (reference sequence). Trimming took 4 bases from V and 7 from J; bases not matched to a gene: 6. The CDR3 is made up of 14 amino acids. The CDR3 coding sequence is TGTGCCAGCAGCTCGGGGACAGGGGTGGTTGGCTACACCTTC. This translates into CASSSGTGVVGYTF.

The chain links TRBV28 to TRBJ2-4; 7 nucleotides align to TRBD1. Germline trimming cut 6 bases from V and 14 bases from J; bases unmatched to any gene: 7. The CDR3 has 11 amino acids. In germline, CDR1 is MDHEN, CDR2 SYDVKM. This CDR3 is CASSSSGQKYF. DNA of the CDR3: TGTGCCAGCAGCAGCTCGGGACAGAAGTACTTC.

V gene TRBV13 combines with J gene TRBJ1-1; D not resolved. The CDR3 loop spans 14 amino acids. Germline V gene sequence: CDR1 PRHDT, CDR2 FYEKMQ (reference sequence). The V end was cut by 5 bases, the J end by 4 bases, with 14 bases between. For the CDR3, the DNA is TGTGCCAGCAGCCCCCCCGGTACGAGCACTGAAGCTTTCTTT. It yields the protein CASSPPGTSTEAFF.